This T cell receptor (beta chain) emerged from a study of blood T cell repertoires in COVID-19. Background on the study: Some COVID-19 samples were acute and others convalescent; all came from the United States, Italy and Spain.

All enrollees were about 18 to 90 years old and from 25 or so US areas. Exposed volunteers were people who met a COVID-19 case within 2 weeks before study entry. Authors' data handling: Estimated nucleated cell counts came from reference gene primer amplification. The data were produced by immunoSEQ multiplex PCR, yet TCRdb's version contains in-frame clones alone and is incomplete. V, J and clone size were drawn from that table, and D and trimming were deduced from the DNA. The sample lists roughly 180,000 clones, 80% occurring once. This clonotype was sampled from a man in his 60s who had been exposed to COVID-19. The specimen was PBMCs or T cells enriched from blood (not recorded which).

The CDR3 DNA follows: TGTGCCAGCAGTCCACCCCGGGGGGTCAAAAACATTCAGTACTTC. Amino acid sequence: CASSPPRGVKNIQYF. The rearrangement joins TRBV2 to TRBJ2-4; TRBD2 agrees at 7 bases. V lost 5 bases to trimming and J lost 3 bases; unmatched junction nucleotides: 7. The CDR3 length is 15 residues. In germline, CDR1 is SNHLY, CDR2 FYNNEI.